The next 6 T cell receptor beta chains were all read from a single sample in a study of T-cell memory formation after mild COVID-19. MiXCR, applied by TCRdb to the 5' RACE reads, yields one record per CDR3 protein. The table has approximately 560,000 distinct CDR3 sequences, 15% to 20% seen once. Input material: PBMCs or a T cell subset sorted from them (not recorded which). These receptors all stem from an adult woman who had mild COVID-19 (a few samples of this study predate the infection). Cell type and time point are not known.

This clonotype was counted a few times. This chain connects TRBV29-1 to TRBJ1-2, with 10 positions matching TRBD1. The CDR3 has 16 residues. Germline values: CDR1 SQVTM, CDR2 ANQGSEA. Trimming removed 5 bases from V and 8 bases from J; junction bases left unmatched: 17. CDR3: CSVPKGTGESLGGYTF. The CDR3 DNA follows: TGCAGCGTTCCCAAGGGGACAGGGGAGTCCCTTGGGGGCTACACCTTC.

V is TRBV20-1 and J is TRBJ2-1, with TRBD2 matching over 12 bases. The junction had 3 bases not matched to a gene; V was cut back by 4 bases and J by 5 bases. This CDR3 is built from 14 residues. Germline assignment: CDR1 DFQATT and CDR2 SNEGSKA (reference sequence). The CDR3 nucleotides read TGCAGTGCTACTACTAGCGGGAGGAACAATGAGCAGTTCTTC. Residues: CSATTSGRNNEQFF.

In its sample, this clonotype was seen a few times. The CDR3 bases are TGTGCCAGCAGACATAGCGGGGGGGCTCTAGGGGAGCAGTACTTC. Translated: CASRHSGGALGEQYF. The chain joins TRBV7-9 to TRBJ2-7; the match to TRBD2 covers 11 bases. The CDR3 has 15 amino acids. J was trimmed by 7 bases and V by 6 bases; bases with no gene match: 11. CDR1 and CDR2 from the germline V gene are SEHNR and FQNEAQ (reference sequence).

A remark on this clonotype: At one of its ends the junction is not consistent with the germline gene, which may arise from a read error. This sequence joins TRBV12-3 or TRBV12-4 and TRBJ2-2; D ambiguous. The CDR3 is made up of 14 amino acids. CDR3 sequence (DNA): TGTGCCAGCACTTTAGGTAGCTACACCGGGGAGCTGTTTTTT. This translates into CASTLGSYTGELFF.

This clonotype was detected a few times. J is TRBJ2-5 and V is TRBV13; D is perhaps TRBD1 (6 bases). V lost 3 bases, J lost 8 bases, and 28 bases lay in between. The CDR3 is made up of 18 amino acids. CDR1 PRHDT and CDR2 FYEKMQ come from the germline V gene (reference sequence). CDR3 region: CASSFQPSVQGRRKTQYF. As DNA, the CDR3 is TGTGCCAGCAGCTTTCAGCCTTCAGTACAGGGACGGCGAAAAACCCAGTACTTC.

This clonotype was counted only a few times. The V and J genes are TRBV20-1 and TRBJ1-1; a weak D match, TRBD1 (5 bases). Germline CDR1 reads DFQATT; CDR2 reads SNEGSKA (reference sequence). CDR3 length equals 18 residues. V lost 0 bases and J lost 1, with 21 bases in between. CDR3 in amino acids: CSARDPVREWGRNTEAFF. The CDR3 nucleotides are TGCAGTGCTAGAGATCCGGTCAGGGAATGGGGTAGGAACACTGAAGCTTTCTTT.